The rows below give T cell receptor beta chains drawn from one sample of a study of blood T cell repertoires in COVID-19. The table came from immunoSEQ multiplex PCR; TCRdb's copy has only in-frame clones and leaves some out. The data hold 250,000 to 300,000 clones, with approximately 89% observed a single time. Sequenced input: peripheral blood. Every receptor here comes from a woman aged 25 to 45 who had recovered from COVID-19. Both conserved end residues are part of each CDR3. A D gene is named only where the DNA matches it firmly. Rows may omit the clone size; those that give it use once, few, many or a size class.

d_call clone_size j_call v_call cdr3_nt cdr3_aa
TRBD1 . TRBJ1-5 TRBV24-1 TGTGCCACCAGTGGGAGGGGGCCAGGCAATCAGCCCCAGCATTTT CATSGRGPGNQPQHF
. . TRBJ2-3 TRBV28 TGTGCCAGCACTTCCCGGTTAGGGGGGGCCTCAGATACGCAGTATTTT CASTSRLGGASDTQYF
. . TRBJ1-2 TRBV2 TGTGCCAGCAGTGAAGCGCGGGAAGACCGTGGCTACACCTTC CASSEAREDRGYTF
TRBD1 . TRBJ1-6 TRBV4-3 TGCGCCAGCAGCCAAGATAGGGACAGGAATTCACCCCTCCACTTT CASSQDRDRNSPLHF
. once TRBJ1-1 TRBV30 TGTGCCTGGAATTTCGGAGACACTGAAGCTTTCTTT CAWNFGDTEAFF
. few TRBJ1-2 TRBV2 TGTGCCAGCAGCCCCCAGGGCCTTAACTATGGCTACACCTTC CASSPQGLNYGYTF
TRBD1 once TRBJ2-3 TRBV5-1 TGCGCCAGCAGCCAGGGACAGTATTTCCCTAGCACAGATACGCAGTATTTT CASSQGQYFPSTDTQYF
TRBD2 . TRBJ2-5 TRBV5-1 TGCGCCAGCAGCTTGGCGCTAGCGGGGGGGTCCCACGACGAGACCCAGTACTTC CASSLALAGGSHDETQYF
TRBD2 . TRBJ2-3 TRBV7-2 TGTGCCAGCAGCTTATCTAGCGGGGGGCCACCTAGCACAGATACGCAGTATTTT CASSLSSGGPPSTDTQYF
. . TRBJ1-5 TRBV4-3 TGCGCCAGCAGCCAAACCTACAGGAGCAATCAGCCCCAGCATTTT CASSQTYRSNQPQHF
TRBD1 once TRBJ2-1 TRBV18 TGTGCCAGCTCACCACCTGGGACAGGGGGGTTCAATGAGCAGTTCTTC CASSPPGTGGFNEQFF
TRBD1 . TRBJ2-2 TRBV18 TGTGCCAGCTCACTTAACGACAGGGGAATACCGGGGGAGCTGTTTTTT CASSLNDRGIPGELFF
TRBD1 . TRBJ1-1 TRBV30 TGTGCCTGGAGTACTACAGGGGACACTGAAGCTTTCTTT CAWSTTGDTEAFF
. once TRBJ1-5 TRBV4-1 TGCGCCAGCAGCCAAGGGCCCCACAGGCCTGAAGGTCAGCCCCAGCATTTT CASSQGPHRPEGQPQHF
TRBD1 few TRBJ1-5 TRBV28 TGTGCCAGCAAGACCTTTCAACAGGGGGCCTTTCAGCCCCAGCATTTT CASKTFQQGAFQPQHF
TRBD1 . TRBJ2-7 TRBV18 TGTGCCAGCTCACCGGGACAGCTCAACGAGCAGTACTTC CASSPGQLNEQYF
. . TRBJ1-6 TRBV7-6 TGTGCCAGCAGCTTACAGGGGCTAAGGTCCTATAATTCACCCCTCCACTTT CASSLQGLRSYNSPLHF
. . TRBJ2-6 TRBV7-3 TGTGCCAGCAGCTTAGGGGGCACTGGGGCCAACGTCCTGACTTTC CASSLGGTGANVLTF
. . TRBJ2-7 TRBV18 TGTGCCAGCTCACCTAGGGGTTACGAGCAGTACTTC CASSPRGYEQYF
TRBD1 . TRBJ1-2 TRBV5-5 TGTGCCAGCAGCCCCGAGTTAGGACAGGGGGTCTATGGCTACACCTTC CASSPELGQGVYGYTF
. . TRBJ1-4 TRBV28 TGTGCCAGCGAGAAATCGGGAATGGGTGAAAAACTGTTTTTT CASEKSGMGEKLFF
. . TRBJ2-5 TRBV27 TGTGCCAGCAGTTTATGGCATCAAGAGACCCAGTACTTC CASSLWHQETQYF
. . TRBJ1-2 TRBV11-2 TGTGCCAGCAGCTTAGAGAGGACTTACTATGGCTACACCTTC CASSLERTYYGYTF
. . TRBJ1-2 TRBV3-1/TRBV3-2 TGTGCCAGCAGCTCCCCCTTTGGGGGGGTAGGCTATGGCTACACCTTC CASSSPFGGVGYGYTF
. . TRBJ2-3 TRBV6-5 TGTGCCAGCAGTCAATTCCACACAGATACGCAGTATTTT CASSQFHTDTQYF
. . TRBJ2-7 TRBV6-5 TGTGCCAGCAGTTACTCACGGGGTCCCTACGAGCAGTACTTC CASSYSRGPYEQYF
. . TRBJ2-2 TRBV7-8 TGTGCCAGCAGTCCAAGACAGCCTATGAACACCGGGGAGCTGTTTTTT CASSPRQPMNTGELFF
TRBD1 . TRBJ2-7 TRBV3-1/TRBV3-2 TGTGCCAGCACCCCAAGCCACAGGGGGCAGGAGCAGTACTTC CASTPSHRGQEQYF
. . TRBJ2-2 TRBV5-1 TGCGCCAGCAGCTTCGCCCGGGGGAACACCGGGGAGCTGTTTTTT CASSFARGNTGELFF
. . TRBJ1-4 TRBV5-1 TGCGCCAGCAGCTTGCCGTATGAACCGGGACAAACTAATGAAAAACTGTTTTTT CASSLPYEPGQTNEKLFF
. . TRBJ1-2 TRBV10-2 TGCGCCAGCAGTGAGCCGACATCGCGGGTTGGCTACACCTTC CASSEPTSRVGYTF
TRBD1 . TRBJ1-2 TRBV5-1 TGCGCCAGCAGCTTGGTGTCAGGGGGGAACTATGGCTACACCTTC CASSLVSGGNYGYTF
. . TRBJ1-1 TRBV30 TGTGCCTTGGCTCAGGGTTCTTGGGGTGAAGCTTTCTTT CALAQGSWGEAFF
. . TRBJ2-2 TRBV9 TGTGCCAGCAGCGTAGCAGCGGGGGAGCTGTTTTTT CASSVAAGELFF